This record covers a single TCR beta chain. No antigen is known for it. Tregs were sorted as CD4+CD25+CD127-/low cells. V was shortened by 3 bases and J by 2 bases, with 11 bases between the two germline ends. The CDR3 has 15 amino acids. Study-wide results and limits: Greatest tumor Treg TCR overlap was with tumor naive CD4+ cells.

After constant-region reverse-primer amplification, full-length variable regions underwent semi-nested PCR with Nested Universal Primer A. TCRdb ran MiXCR on the 5' RACE reads and lists one entry per CDR3 protein. The sample includes approximately 4,900 distinct CDR3 sequences, 55% to 75% of them seen just once. The sequence derives from a female donor with breast cancer. The chain employs TRBV12-3 or TRBV12-4 and TRBJ1-5, with D perhaps matching TRBD1 (6 bases). The specimen was Tregs sorted from blood. The DNA of the CDR3 is TGTGCCAGCAGTTTGGGGGGCGCGGGCAATCAGCCCCAGCATTTT. This sequence encodes CASSLGGAGNQPQHF.